These 22 T cell receptor beta chains were sequenced from one sample in a study of blood T cell repertoires in COVID-19. Libraries were prepared by immunoSEQ multiplex PCR; TCRdb keeps only in-frame clonotypes and omits some of them. The sample records under 300,000 clones, roughly 91% being singletons. Sequences were obtained from PBMCs or T cells enriched from blood (not recorded which). The receptor source for this set is a woman aged 55-69 years who had recovered from COVID-19.

The chain joins TRBV5-1 to TRBJ2-7, with D possibly TRBD1 on 6 matching bases. V lost 3 bases to trimming and J lost 5 bases, with 9 bases between them. CDR1 and CDR2 (germline): SGHRS, YFSETQ. This CDR3 is built from 12 residues. For the CDR3, the DNA is TGCGCCAGCAGCTCCAGGGGCCACGAGCAGTACTTC. This gives the protein CASSSRGHEQYF.

This clone occurred a few times. The genes are TRBV28 and TRBJ1-6; TRBD1 is a possible D gene (5 bases). Trimming pared 4 bases from V and 5 bases from J, leaving 15 bases between. Germline CDR1 reads MDHEN; CDR2 reads SYDVKM. The CDR3 spans 16 residues. The CDR3 protein is CASSSILRDNNSPLHF. For the CDR3, the DNA is TGTGCCAGCAGTTCCATTCTCAGGGATAATAATTCACCCCTCCACTTT.

The chain has TRBV2 and TRBJ2-3; possibly TRBD2 for D (5 bases). The V gene's germline CDR1 is SNHLY and CDR2 FYNNEI. V was trimmed by 0 bases and J by 4 bases, leaving 11 bases between them. The CDR3 contains 15 residues. CDR3 nucleotides: TGTGCCAGCAGTGAAGCCAGCCAGGAGGCAGATACGCAGTATTTT. Translating it yields CASSEASQEADTQYF.

The chain has TRBV6-5 and TRBJ2-1, with 14 bases fitting TRBD2. The trim removed 5 bases at V and 10 bases at J, leaving 7 bases unmatched. CDR1 and CDR2 from the germline V gene are MNHEY and SVGAGI. This CDR3 is built from 15 residues. CDR3 in amino acids: CASSTRLAGGEEQFF. The CDR3 nucleotides read TGTGCCAGCAGTACTAGACTAGCGGGAGGGGAGGAGCAGTTCTTC.

This chain joins TRBV7-9 and TRBJ1-1; D is unresolved. Germline CDR1 SEHNR, CDR2 FQNEAQ (reference sequence). V lost 5 bases and J lost 1, with 8 bases in between. This CDR3 comprises 13 residues. The DNA for the CDR3 is TGTGCCAGCAGCCCGTACGGGAACACTGAAGCTTTCTTT. Translating it yields CASSPYGNTEAFF.

This chain links TRBV6-5 with TRBJ2-6, with D possibly being TRBD1 (5 bases). The germline CDR1 and CDR2 sequences are MNHEY and SVGAGI. Trimming stripped 8 bases from V and 0 bases from J, with 8 bases between. The CDR3 contains 14 residues. The CDR3 loop is CASHTGSGANVLTF. DNA for the CDR3: TGTGCCAGCCATACAGGCTCTGGGGCCAACGTCCTGACTTTC.

The genes are TRBV3-1 (or the pseudogene TRBV3-2) and TRBJ2-3; no firm D call. Trimming removed 4 bases at V and 2 bases at J, with 10 bases between. Germline assignment: CDR1 LGHDT and CDR2 YNNKEL (reference sequence). The CDR3 is made up of 14 amino acids. CDR3 coding DNA: TGTGCCAGCAGCCGCAGATTAACCACAGATACGCAGTATTTT. As protein: CASSRRLTTDTQYF.

This clone was observed at least ten times. One junction end does not reproduce the germline sequence, and a read error may be involved. The CDR3 here is CAWSVHRDNEPQHF. The CDR3, as DNA: TGTGCCTGGAGTGTACACAGGGACAATGAGCCCCAGCATTTT. J is TRBJ1-5 and V is TRBV30; tentative D call: TRBD1 (6 bases). The length of the CDR3 is 14 residues. Germline CDR1 and CDR2: GTSNPN and SVGIG (reference sequence).

The chain joins TRBV9 to TRBJ2-4, with 7 bases aligning to TRBD2. V shed 3 bases, J shed 1 base, and the junction held 7 bases outside the gene matches. The CDR3 is made up of 16 amino acids. CDR1 SGDLS and CDR2 YYNGEE come from the germline V gene. CDR3 coding DNA: TGTGCCAGCAGCGGCAATACGCGGGAGGCCAAAAACATTCAGTACTTC. This codes for CASSGNTREAKNIQYF.

V gene TRBV6-6 combines with J gene TRBJ1-2; D may be TRBD1 (5 bases). V dropped 2 bases and J dropped 3 bases, with 10 bases sitting between them. The CDR3 loop spans 14 amino acids. Germline loops: CDR1 MNHNY, CDR2 SVGAGI (reference sequence). CDR3 residues: CASSYADSYYGYTF. CDR3 DNA: TGTGCCAGCAGTTACGCCGACAGTTACTATGGCTACACCTTC.

The chain carries TRBV13 and TRBJ2-5, with 7 bases matching TRBD1. J was trimmed by 1 base and V by 5 bases; bases with no gene match: 4. The CDR3 is made up of 14 amino acids. Germline lookup yields CDR1 PRHDT and CDR2 FYEKMQ (reference sequence). The CDR3 loop is CASSARDSQETQYF. CDR3 in DNA: TGTGCCAGCAGCGCCCGGGACAGCCAAGAGACCCAGTACTTC.

This chain uses TRBV27 with TRBJ1-2; D perhaps matches TRBD1 (5 bases). Germline values: CDR1 MNHEY, CDR2 SMNVEV (reference sequence). Trimming left V 5 bases short and J 4 bases short, with 8 bases between. This CDR3 is 12 amino acids long. The chain's CDR3 is CASSPDSYGYTF. The CDR3, as DNA: TGTGCCAGCAGTCCTGACAGCTATGGCTACACCTTC.

This clone was observed a few times. At the DNA level, this CDR3 is encoded by other sequences in the same sample as well. The genes are TRBV18 and TRBJ2-7; 8 nucleotides align to TRBD1. CDR3 size: 15 residues. J gave up 0 bases and V 3 bases, and 4 bases lay outside the gene matches. Germline CDR1 is KGHSH and CDR2 is LQKENI. The CDR3 DNA reads as TGTGCCAGCTCACCCGGGACAGGAAGCTCCTACGAGCAGTACTTC. This gives the protein CASSPGTGSSYEQYF.

This chain connects TRBV19 to TRBJ2-2, with D possibly TRBD2 on 5 matching bases. The CDR3 contains 17 residues. Trimming shortened V by 1 base and J by 1 base, and 13 bases separated the two germline ends. The germline CDR1 and CDR2 sequences are LNHDA and SQIVND (reference sequence). The CDR3 bases are TGTGCCAGTAGTATAGGGAGGCGGCTAGAGAACACCGGGGAGCTGTTTTTT. Its protein is CASSIGRRLENTGELFF.

The genes are TRBV12-5 and TRBJ2-3; TRBD2 matches at 9 bases. The CDR3 extends over 17 amino acids. Germline V lookup: CDR1 LGHNT, CDR2 FRNRAP. The V segment lost 4 bases and the J segment 5 bases; nucleotides outside the gene matches: 13. CDR3 loop: CASGSDALAGARDTQYF. The CDR3 DNA follows: TGTGCTAGTGGTTCAGACGCCTTAGCGGGAGCGCGAGATACGCAGTATTTT.

This sequence joins TRBV4-2 and TRBJ2-1; 7 positions agree with TRBD2. Germline values: CDR1 LGHNA, CDR2 YNFKEQ. With V trimmed by 0 bases and J by 4 bases, 6 bases remained unmatched. The CDR3 length is 16 residues. The CDR3 DNA reads as TGTGCCAGCAGCCAAGATTCGGGGGGAGGGTACAATGAGCAGTTCTTC. It translates to CASSQDSGGGYNEQFF.

The V and J genes are TRBV19 and TRBJ1-5; no clear D gene. Germline V gene sequence: CDR1 LNHDA, CDR2 SQIVND (reference sequence). Trimming cost V 5 bases and J 3 bases, with 14 bases left between them. CDR3 length: 15 residues. CDR3 coding DNA: TGTGCCAGTAGTCCCTCCCGAGCCCCCAATCAGCCCCAGCATTTT. Protein product: CASSPSRAPNQPQHF.

This rearrangement joins TRBV28 to TRBJ1-4, with D hard to call. Germline values: CDR1 MDHEN, CDR2 SYDVKM. V was shortened by 5 bases and J by 5 bases, with 9 bases between the two germline ends. This CDR3 has 13 amino acids. The CDR3 DNA reads as TGTGCCAGCAGTCGAGGTCTGAATGAAAAACTGTTTTTT. Amino acids: CASSRGLNEKLFF. The full variable domain, in which reference TRBV28 and TRBJ1-4 provide the parts outside the CDR3, is DVKVTQSSRYLVKRTGEKVFLECVQDMDHENMFWYRQDPGLGLRLIYFSYDVKMKEKGDIPEGYSVSREKKERFSLILESASTNQTSMYLCASSRGLNEKLFFGSGTQLSVL.

The V call is TRBV5-1, the J call TRBJ2-3; 10 bases are shared with TRBD2. Looked up from germline, CDR1 is SGHRS and CDR2 is YFSETQ. The CDR3 consists of 15 residues. With V trimmed by 5 bases and J by 1 base, 4 bases remained unmatched. CDR3 nucleotides: TGCGCCAGCAGAGTAGCGGGGGGCGGCACAGATACGCAGTATTTT. Amino acid sequence: CASRVAGGGTDTQYF.

This clone showed up just once. The chain carries TRBV7-9 and TRBJ2-3, with 12 nucleotides matching TRBD2. From germline, CDR1 is SEHNR and CDR2 FQNEAQ (reference sequence). The CDR3 extends over 17 amino acids. V was pared by 1 base and J by 5 bases, with 7 bases of the junction left unmatched. The CDR3 loop reads CASSLGTLAGGGDTQYF. For the CDR3, the DNA is TGTGCCAGCAGCTTAGGAACACTAGCGGGAGGTGGAGATACGCAGTATTTT.

This rearrangement joins TRBV7-8 to TRBJ1-4; D is unresolved. Germline CDR1 reads SGHVS; CDR2 reads FQNEAQ. This CDR3 spans 15 amino acids. V was clipped by 1 base and J by 6 bases, with 12 bases between them. Here the CDR3 DNA reads TGTGCCAGCAGCTTAGACTCGCCGGGTTATGAAAAACTGTTTTTT. Amino acids: CASSLDSPGYEKLFF.

The V gene is TRBV30, the J gene TRBJ2-4; TRBD1 aligns across 8 bases. The V and J ends lost 5 bases and 5 bases, in that order; junction bases with no gene match: 5. Germline V lookup: CDR1 GTSNPN, CDR2 SVGIG (reference sequence). The CDR3 covers 13 residues. For the CDR3, the DNA is TGTGCCTGGGAGACAGGGGTTGAAAACATTCAGTACTTC. Translated, it gives CAWETGVENIQYF. The full variable domain, rest sourced from reference TRBV30 and TRBJ2-4, is SQTIHQWPATLVQPVGSPLSLECTVEGTSNPNLYWYRQAAGRGLQLLFYSVGIGQISSEVPQNLSASRPQDRQFILSSKKLLLSDSGFYLCAWETGVENIQYFGAGTRLSVL.